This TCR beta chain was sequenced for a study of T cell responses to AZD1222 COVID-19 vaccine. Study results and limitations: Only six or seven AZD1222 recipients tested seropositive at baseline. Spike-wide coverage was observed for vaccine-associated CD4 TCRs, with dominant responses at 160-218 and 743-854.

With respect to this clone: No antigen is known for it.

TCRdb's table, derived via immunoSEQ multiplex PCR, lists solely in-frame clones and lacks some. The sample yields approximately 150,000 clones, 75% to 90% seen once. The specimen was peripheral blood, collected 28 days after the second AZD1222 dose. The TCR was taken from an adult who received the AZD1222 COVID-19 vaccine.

CDR3 nucleotides: TGTGCCAGCAGCTTGGCTAGGGGGCCGGATGGCTACACCTTC. It specifies CASSLARGPDGYTF. This chain uses TRBV5-4 with TRBJ1-2, with TRBD1 matching 7 bases. The CDR3 has 14 amino acids. V shed 0 bases, J shed 6 bases, and the junction held 5 bases outside the gene matches. Per germline, CDR1 SGHNT and CDR2 YYREEE (reference sequence).